Each of the 10 T cell receptor beta chains below was sequenced from the same sample in a study of blood T cell repertoires in COVID-19. This table comes from immunoSEQ multiplex PCR, and its TCRdb copy is limited to in-frame clones, with some not included. The table records about 140,000 clones, roughly four fifths of them present only once. Input material: peripheral blood. These receptors were taken from a woman aged 50 to 65 with active or convalescent COVID-19.

The rearrangement joins TRBV7-9 to TRBJ1-4; 7 nucleotides align to TRBD1. V shed 5 bases and J 5 bases; nucleotides not matched to a gene: 8. Germline V gene lookup returns CDR1 SEHNR and CDR2 FQNEAQ (reference sequence). CDR3 length equals 15 residues. The CDR3 spells CASSARTGLNEKLFF. The CDR3 nucleotides read TGTGCCAGCAGCGCCCGGACAGGTTTAAATGAAAAACTGTTTTTT. The whole variable domain, filled in from reference TRBV7-9 and TRBJ1-4, reads DTGVSQNPRHKITKRGQNVTFRCDPISEHNRLYWYRQTLGQGPEFLTYFQNEAQLEKSRLLSDRFSAERPKGSFSTLEIQRTEQGDSAMYLCASSARTGLNEKLFFGSGTQLSVL.

This clone was detected once. The gene calls are TRBV2 and TRBJ1-2, with D maybe TRBD1 (5 bases). V was cut by 5 bases and J by 4 bases, with 11 bases left in between. Germline CDR1 is SNHLY and CDR2 is FYNNEI. The CDR3 extends over 13 amino acids. The chain's CDR3 is CASSRDSFYGYTF. Here the CDR3 DNA reads TGTGCCAGCAGTCGGGACTCCTTCTATGGCTACACCTTC.

CDR3 sequence reads: CACSGQDLYEQYF. CDR3 bases: TGTGCCTGCTCGGGACAGGATCTTTACGAGCAGTACTTC. The chain recombines TRBV30 with TRBJ2-7; 8 bases match TRBD1. J was trimmed by 4 bases and V by 6 bases; bases with no gene match: 8. Germline lookup yields CDR1 GTSNPN and CDR2 SVGIG (reference sequence). The length of the CDR3 is 13 residues. The complete variable domain, with remaining parts taken from reference TRBV30 and TRBJ2-7, reads SQTIHQWPATLVQPVGSPLSLECTVEGTSNPNLYWYRQAAGRGLQLLFYSVGIGQISSEVPQNLSASRPQDRQFILSSKKLLLSDSGFYLCACSGQDLYEQYFGPGTRLTVT.

This clone was counted a few times. This sequence joins TRBV7-2 and TRBJ2-5; D is perhaps TRBD1 (6 bases). Germline-derived CDR1 and CDR2 are SGHTA and FQGNSA. V was pared by 2 bases and J by 2 bases, with 12 bases between. This CDR3 has 15 amino acids. The DNA for the CDR3 is TGTGCCAGCAGCTTATTGGGGGCAGGGCAAGAGACCCAGTACTTC. It specifies CASSLLGAGQETQYF. Full variable domain (missing parts from reference TRBV7-2 and TRBJ2-5): GAGVSQSPSNKVTEKGKDVELRCDPISGHTALYWYRQSLGQGLEFLIYFQGNSAPDKSGLPSDRFSAERTGGSVSTLTIQRTQQEDSAVYLCASSLLGAGQETQYFGPGTRLLVL.

The chain employs TRBV2 and TRBJ2-3; D is unresolved. V was pared by 10 bases and J by 3 bases, with 8 bases between. The CDR3 extends over 11 amino acids. Germline lookup yields CDR1 SNHLY and CDR2 FYNNEI. The CDR3 sequence is CATGATDTQYF. The CDR3 DNA reads TGTGCCACCGGAGCGACAGATACGCAGTATTTT.

This sequence joins TRBV5-1 and TRBJ2-3; 9 bases match TRBD1. CDR3 length: 17 residues. The trim removed 4 bases at V and 3 bases at J, leaving 12 bases unmatched. The germline CDR1 and CDR2 sequences are SGHRS and YFSETQ. CDR3 nucleotide sequence: TGCGCCAGCAGCCCACTAGGACAGGGGCTTATAACAGATACGCAGTATTTT. Its protein product is CASSPLGQGLITDTQYF.

This clone has ten or more counts. The V and J genes are TRBV7-2 and TRBJ1-6, with TRBD1 matching over 7 bases. Per the germline V gene, CDR1 is SGHTA and CDR2 is FQGNSA. The CDR3 loop spans 18 amino acids. V dropped 4 bases and J dropped 0; count of bases not matched to a gene: 9. CDR3 residues: CASSSPRGQRSYNSPLHF. CDR3 DNA: TGTGCCAGCAGCTCCCCCCGGGGACAGCGCTCCTATAATTCACCCCTCCACTTT. Full variable domain (outside the CDR3, taken from reference TRBV7-2 and TRBJ1-6): GAGVSQSPSNKVTEKGKDVELRCDPISGHTALYWYRQSLGQGLEFLIYFQGNSAPDKSGLPSDRFSAERTGGSVSTLTIQRTQQEDSAVYLCASSSPRGQRSYNSPLHFGNGTRLTVT.

The chain joins TRBV9 to TRBJ1-2; the match to TRBD1 covers 7 bases. This CDR3 spans 14 amino acids. Looked up from germline, CDR1 is SGDLS and CDR2 is YYNGEE. Trimming removed 3 bases from V and 4 bases from J; junction bases left unmatched: 6. The CDR3 DNA reads as TGTGCCAGCAGCGAGGGGGACAGTTCCTATGGCTACACCTTC. Protein sequence: CASSEGDSSYGYTF.

The genes are TRBV7-6 and TRBJ1-1; TRBD1 might be the D (5 bases). This CDR3 has 13 amino acids. Germline values: CDR1 SGHVS, CDR2 FNYEAQ. Trimming cost V 0 bases and J 6 bases, with 8 bases left between them. CDR3 in amino acids: CASSLAREAEAFF. The CDR3 DNA sequence: TGTGCCAGCAGCTTAGCCAGGGAAGCTGAAGCTTTCTTT.

The rearrangement uses TRBV5-1 and TRBJ1-2, with D perhaps TRBD1 (6 bases). The CDR3 covers 13 residues. The V end was cut by 5 bases, the J end by 4 bases, with 12 bases between. The germline V gene encodes CDR1 SGHRS and CDR2 YFSETQ. CDR3 in DNA: TGCGCCAGCAGTCCCGGACAGAGCTATGGCTACACCTTC. It is translated as CASSPGQSYGYTF.